This entry is about one T cell receptor beta chain. This record belongs to a study of blood T cell repertoires in COVID-19. The data were produced by immunoSEQ multiplex PCR, yet TCRdb's version contains in-frame clones alone and is incomplete. This table holds 250,000 to 350,000 clones, approximately 90% found once. The junction had 8 bases not matched to a gene; V was cut back by 2 bases and J by 6 bases. The CDR3 is made up of 16 amino acids. Germline assignment: CDR1 MNHNY and CDR2 SVGAGI (reference sequence). The TCR originated in a woman aged 60 to 75 with acute or convalescent COVID-19. Sequenced: peripheral blood. V and J are TRBV6-6 and TRBJ2-1; TRBD2 aligns across 9 bases. The CDR3 loop is CASSYSPSGAFNEQFF. The DNA of the CDR3 is TGTGCCAGCAGTTACAGTCCTAGCGGGGCGTTCAATGAGCAGTTCTTC.